This record covers a single T cell receptor beta chain. These data come from a study of radiation and T cells in renal cell carcinoma. Per the germline V gene, CDR1 is MNHNS and CDR2 is SASEGT. The CDR3 contains 14 residues. Trimming cost V 5 bases and J 9 bases, with 19 bases left between them. Data came from immunoSEQ multiplex PCR; TCRdb stores just in-frame clones and leaves some out. The profile shows some 46,000 clones, around four fifths of them singletons. Time point in this sample: blood 4 weeks post-SBRT, at nephrectomy. Treatment of the sample: 15 Gy SBRT to primary tumor, nephrectomy 4 weeks later. Nephrectomy followed 15 Gy stereotactic body radiation by 4 weeks. This renal cell carcinoma was of the clear cell type.

The TCR comes from a woman in her 70s with renal cell carcinoma. The gene calls are TRBV6-1 and TRBJ2-5; a weak D match, TRBD2 (6 bases). The sequencing used blood, collected from a patient whose treatment included radiotherapy and nephrectomy. The CDR3 sequence is CASSPGTGFWAQYF. In DNA, the CDR3 is TGTGCCAGCAGTCCCGGGACTGGTTTTTGGGCCCAGTACTTC.